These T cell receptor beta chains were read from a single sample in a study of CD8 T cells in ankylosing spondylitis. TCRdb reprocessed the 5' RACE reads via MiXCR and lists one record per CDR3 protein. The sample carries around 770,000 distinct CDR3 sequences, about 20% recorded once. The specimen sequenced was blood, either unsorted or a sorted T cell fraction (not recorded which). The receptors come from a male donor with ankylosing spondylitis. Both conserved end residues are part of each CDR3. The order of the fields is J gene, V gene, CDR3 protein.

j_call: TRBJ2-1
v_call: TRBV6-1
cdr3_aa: CASSAGTSGQFF

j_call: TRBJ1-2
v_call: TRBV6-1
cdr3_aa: CASSEAGGAYGYTF

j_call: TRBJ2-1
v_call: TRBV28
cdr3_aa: CASSLLPAGGNNEQFF

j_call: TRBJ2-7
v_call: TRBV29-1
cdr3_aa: CSAGGGIGLYEQYF

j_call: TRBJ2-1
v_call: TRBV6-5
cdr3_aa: CASSYSEGIPYNEQFF

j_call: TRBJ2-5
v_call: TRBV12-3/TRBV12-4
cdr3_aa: CASSPGRATGETQYF

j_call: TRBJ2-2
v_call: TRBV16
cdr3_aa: CASSHRGGGNTGELFF

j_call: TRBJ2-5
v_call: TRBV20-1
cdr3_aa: CSGLARETQYF

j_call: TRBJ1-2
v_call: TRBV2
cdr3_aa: CATRFGYGYTF

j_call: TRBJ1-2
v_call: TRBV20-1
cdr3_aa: CSARDLGEYGYTF

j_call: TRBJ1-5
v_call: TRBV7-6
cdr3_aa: CASSSSWTAPQHF

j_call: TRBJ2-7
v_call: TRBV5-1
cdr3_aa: CASSFPGQIPQKQYF

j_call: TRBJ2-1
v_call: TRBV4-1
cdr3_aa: CASSQVAGGPSSYNEQFF

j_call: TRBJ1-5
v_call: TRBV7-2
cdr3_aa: CASTRTPGAGPQHF

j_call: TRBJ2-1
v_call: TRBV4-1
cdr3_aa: CASSQGIGVFF

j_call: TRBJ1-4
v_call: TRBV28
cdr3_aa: CAVLGQGNEKLFF

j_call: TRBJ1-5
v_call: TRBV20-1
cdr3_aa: CSATNLGGNSNQPQHF

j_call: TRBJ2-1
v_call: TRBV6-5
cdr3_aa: CASSYIQGAGNEQFF

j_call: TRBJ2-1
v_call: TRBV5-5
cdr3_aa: CASSYLAGVSFF

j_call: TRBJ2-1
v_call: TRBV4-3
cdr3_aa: CASSQEGDVGRAFF

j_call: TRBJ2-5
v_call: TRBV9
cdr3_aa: CASSVGGSGAGETQYF

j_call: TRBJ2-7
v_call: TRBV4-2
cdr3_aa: CASSRPKGYEQYF

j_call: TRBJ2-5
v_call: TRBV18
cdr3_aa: CASSPTFSVDSQETQYF

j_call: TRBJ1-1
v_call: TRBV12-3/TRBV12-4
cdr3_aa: CASSFLGTGHTEAFF

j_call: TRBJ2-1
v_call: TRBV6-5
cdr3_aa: CASSYGGAYLNEQFF

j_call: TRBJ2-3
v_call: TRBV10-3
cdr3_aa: CAISPGQGQADTQYF

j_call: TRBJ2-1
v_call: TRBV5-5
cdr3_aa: CASSLDYPAANNEQFF

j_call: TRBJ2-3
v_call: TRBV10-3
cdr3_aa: CAISDRTSGTDTQYF

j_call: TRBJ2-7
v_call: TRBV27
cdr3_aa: CASRLTADFYEQYF

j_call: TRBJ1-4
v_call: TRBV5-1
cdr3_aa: CASSAGTVNEKLFF

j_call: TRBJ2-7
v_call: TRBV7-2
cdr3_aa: CASSYAETPPTTF

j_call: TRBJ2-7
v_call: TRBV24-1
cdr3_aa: CATSDLAGYEQYF

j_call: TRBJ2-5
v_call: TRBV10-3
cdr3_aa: CAISERGETQYF

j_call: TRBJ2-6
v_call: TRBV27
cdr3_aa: CASSRGTSGANVLTF

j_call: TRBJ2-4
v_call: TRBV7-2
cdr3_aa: CASSLAGASGRAGNIQYF

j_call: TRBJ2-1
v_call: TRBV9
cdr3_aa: CASSEELASYNEQFF

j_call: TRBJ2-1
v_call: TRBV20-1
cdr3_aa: CSARDLERSRANEQFF

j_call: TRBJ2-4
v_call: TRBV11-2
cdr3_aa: CASSPIRRAKNIQYF

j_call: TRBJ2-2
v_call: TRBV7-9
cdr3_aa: CASKTARDNTGELFF

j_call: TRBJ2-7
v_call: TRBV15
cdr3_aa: CATSRDQGIWYEQYF

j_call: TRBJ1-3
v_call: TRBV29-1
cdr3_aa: CSVEDGRISGNTIYF

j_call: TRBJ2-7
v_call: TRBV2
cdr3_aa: CASSGTAWAYEQYF

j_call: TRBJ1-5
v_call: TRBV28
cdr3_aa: CASRLTGSNQPQHF

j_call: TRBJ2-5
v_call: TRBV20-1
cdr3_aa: CSARALEVYQETQYF

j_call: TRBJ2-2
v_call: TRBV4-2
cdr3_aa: CASTWGLAGVANTGELFF

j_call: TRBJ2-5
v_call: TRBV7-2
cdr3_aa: CASTTYSKETQYF

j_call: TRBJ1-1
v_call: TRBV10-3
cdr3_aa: CAISGGQNTEAFF

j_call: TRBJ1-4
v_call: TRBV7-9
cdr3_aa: CASSLEREGLFF

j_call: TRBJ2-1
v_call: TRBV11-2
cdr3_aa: CASSHPGQGAYNEQFF